This T cell receptor beta chain stems from a study of spatial heterogeneity in lung cancer. Study overall: Among detected sequences, beta-chain ones consistently exceeded alpha-chain ones in number. Across tumor regions, counts of TCR transcripts showed a strong correlation with a T cell module score derived from matched bulk RNA-seq.

Time point noted: sample taken at primary tumor resection. The donors comprised around 72 untreated early-stage non-small cell lung cancer patients. The V segment lost 7 bases and the J segment 7 bases; nucleotides outside the gene matches: 13. CDR1 SQVTM and CDR2 ANQGSEA come from the germline V gene. The CDR3 length is 14 residues. This clonotype is categorized as medium-sized. The antigen is not known. Study-wide findings and caveats: Tumoral mutation counts were tracked by counts of expanded intratumoral alpha and beta TCRs.

A distinct unique molecular identifier was carried by each TCR cDNA molecule. TCRdb used MiXCR to reprocess the 5' RACE reads, holding one entry per CDR3 protein. The sample lists around 2,000 distinct CDR3 sequences; about 10% were seen once. The material sequenced was lung tumor tissue, taken at surgery. This TCR came from a female donor with early-stage non-small cell lung cancer. The V and J genes are TRBV29-1 and TRBJ1-2, with TRBD1 matching over 9 bases. The CDR3 region has the DNA TGCAGCGCGAATAAGGACAGGGGTAAATTTGGCTACACCTTC. Translating it yields CSANKDRGKFGYTF.